The source of this TCR beta chain is a study of T cell repertoires in cytomegalovirus infection. Study-level information: Evidence of both CMV infection and a matching HLA type came from public TCR beta signatures.

This clonotype was counted ten times or more. Its matching antigen is unknown. Study observations and caveats: Dominating the ex vivo response were TCR beta clonotypes that were CMV-specific and HLA-C-restricted.

A single record per CDR3 protein comes from TCRdb applying MiXCR to the reads. The table has 150,000 to 200,000 distinct CDR3 sequences, about 20% seen once; the top ten hold around 3.2%. The V gene lost 2 bases and the J gene lost 7 bases, with 9 bases spanning the gap. Germline V gives CDR1 GTSNPN, CDR2 SVGIG (reference sequence). This CDR3 region has 13 residues. The chain couples TRBV30 to TRBJ1-6; D unresolved. The source is a human donor in good health (CMV status not recorded). Some clones in this sample may be carry-over from other donors' samples. Material: PBMCs. The CDR3 sequence is CAWSTGLNSPLHF. As DNA, the CDR3 is TGTGCCTGGAGTACGGGTTTGAATTCACCCCTCCACTTT. The variable domain in full, with the rest retrieved from reference TRBV30 and TRBJ1-6, is SQTIHQWPATLVQPVGSPLSLECTVEGTSNPNLYWYRQAAGRGLQLLFYSVGIGQISSEVPQNLSASRPQDRQFILSSKKLLLSDSGFYLCAWSTGLNSPLHFGNGTRLTVT.